This T cell receptor beta chain stems from a study of blood T cells in healthy people across ages. General study findings and limits: It was held that the diversity estimates obtained from one million T cells were underestimates.

The V end was cut by 1 base, the J end by 9 bases, with 9 bases between. This CDR3 has 12 amino acids. Germline CDR1 is LGHNT and CDR2 is FRNRAP. A second PCR, run for about 7 to 12 cycles, used a sample-barcoded 5' primer plus a J-beta primer mix. Tags on each cDNA molecule came from a template-switch adaptor with 12 random nucleotides. Each sample yielded at least 2.5 million CDR3-containing paired-end reads. TCRdb reprocessed the 5' RACE reads with MiXCR, giving one entry per CDR3 protein. This table holds approximately 1,700,000 distinct CDR3 sequences, more than 35% found once. Remarks on this clonotype: The antigen is unknown.

The source is a human donor in good health. The chain carries TRBV12-5 and TRBJ1-2, with D possibly being TRBD1 (5 bases). The sequenced sample consisted of blood. Written as DNA, the CDR3 is TGTGCTAGTGGTTTGGCTCAGGGCCGCTACACCTTC. It translates to CASGLAQGRYTF.